Below, 22 T cell receptor beta chains from the same sample are listed, as sequenced in a study of human T cells and chemical hapten exposure. Each CDR3 protein is one row after TCRdb ran MiXCR on the RACE reads. The sample holds some 350,000 distinct CDR3 sequences; under 8% are singletons and the top ten take 8% to 9%. Time point given: patch test 1, 2 weeks after DPC sensitization. Sample treatment: therapeutic diphenylcyclopropenone sensitization with weekly scalp DPC. This specimen was whole blood, taken in connection with sensitization to the hapten diphenylcyclopropenone (DPC). These receptors were collected from a woman between 18 and 29 years old with alopecia areata. Some clones in this sample may be carry-over from other donors' samples.

This clonotype was counted between two and nine times. The chain combines TRBV2 with TRBJ1-1; D remains ambiguous. Germline V gene sequence: CDR1 SNHLY, CDR2 FYNNEI. This CDR3 is built from 12 residues. The V end was cut by 10 bases, the J end by 1 base, with 10 bases between. The CDR3 loop reads CATLLKNTEAFF. CDR3 coding DNA: TGTGCCACCCTTTTGAAGAACACTGAAGCTTTCTTT.

This clonotype was observed a handful of times. The chain has TRBV13 and TRBJ1-1; D not certain. The CDR3 spans 13 residues. Germline loops: CDR1 PRHDT, CDR2 FYEKMQ (reference sequence). With 8 bases removed from V and 5 bases from J, the gap between germline ends came to 15 bases. The CDR3 bases are TGTGCCAGCGGGCTGGCAGGAACGACTGAAGCTTTCTTT. This translates into CASGLAGTTEAFF.

This clonotype has a count of ten or more. This chain connects TRBV11-2 to TRBJ2-4, with D perhaps given as TRBD1 or TRBD2 (6 bases each). Between the trimmed V and J ends, which lost 5 bases and 7 bases, there was a span of 12 bases. Germline CDR1 SGHAT, CDR2 FQNNGV. The CDR3 sequence is 13 residues long. This CDR3 reads CASSRPGANIQYF. The CDR3 nucleotides read TGTGCCAGCAGCCGGCCGGGGGCTAACATTCAGTACTTC.

This chain joins TRBV2 and TRBJ1-5, with D maybe TRBD1 (5 bases). Trimming cost V 2 bases and J 2 bases, with 7 bases left between them. This CDR3 is built from 14 residues. Looked up from germline, CDR1 is SNHLY and CDR2 is FYNNEI. CDR3 DNA: TGTGCCAGCAGTGAAAGGGGAGGCAATCAGCCCCAGCATTTT. Translating it yields CASSERGGNQPQHF. Using reference TRBV2 and TRBJ1-5 for the parts outside the CDR3, the full variable domain is EPEVTQTPSHQVTQMGQEVILRCVPISNHLYFYWYRQILGQKVEFLVSFYNNEISEKSEIFDDQFSVERPDGSNFTLKIRSTKLEDSAMYFCASSERGGNQPQHFGDGTRLSIL.

This clonotype was counted ten times or more. The chain recombines TRBV6-2 or TRBV6-3 with TRBJ2-1; the match to TRBD2 covers 8 bases. The CDR3 length is 13 residues. V shed 2 bases and J 12 bases; nucleotides not matched to a gene: 6. The germline V gene encodes CDR1 MNHEY and CDR2 SVGEGT. CDR3 region: CASSYPLAGGQFF. CDR3 coding DNA: TGTGCCAGCAGTTACCCATTGGCGGGGGGGCAGTTCTTC.

This clonotype was observed a handful of times. The chain uses TRBV29-1 and TRBJ1-1; D remains unclear. CDR1 SQVTM and CDR2 ANQGSEA come from the germline V gene. Trimming shortened V by 4 bases and J by 3 bases, and 6 bases separated the two germline ends. The CDR3 runs to 11 residues. The DNA for the CDR3 is TGCAGCGTTGTCGTGGACACTGAAGCTTTCTTT. It encodes CSVVVDTEAFF.

The chain joins TRBV4-2 to TRBJ2-6; TRBD1 agrees at 10 bases. Germline CDR1 is LGHNA and CDR2 is YNFKEQ. Unmatched junction bases numbered 28, after V lost 4 bases and J lost 4 bases. This CDR3 spans 24 amino acids. The CDR3 DNA is TGTGCCAGCAGCCTCAAAAAGGGGGCACCCGGAGACAGGGGGCGCAGTGTGGGGGCCAACGTCCTGACTTTC. Amino acids: CASSLKKGAPGDRGRSVGANVLTF.

The rearrangement joins TRBV7-9 to TRBJ2-7; no clear D gene. The germline V gene encodes CDR1 SEHNR and CDR2 FQNEAQ (reference sequence). This CDR3 comprises 15 residues. V dropped 5 bases and J dropped 4 bases, with 18 bases sitting between them. The CDR3 coding sequence is TGTGCCAGCAGCCATGACACCCGGCGTAGGTACGAGCAGTACTTC. This sequence encodes CASSHDTRRRYEQYF.

The table lists this clonotype with a few counts. The genes are TRBV4-2 and TRBJ1-4; D is perhaps TRBD1 (5 bases). CDR3 length: 16 amino acids. Germline V gene sequence: CDR1 LGHNA, CDR2 YNFKEQ. V gave up 0 bases and J gave up 5 bases, with 13 bases separating them. The CDR3 protein is CASSQEASRVNEKLFF. In nucleotides, the CDR3 is TGTGCCAGCAGCCAAGAGGCAAGCAGGGTCAATGAAAAACTGTTTTTT.

The table lists this clonotype with many counts. The chain uses TRBV4-2 and TRBJ2-7; D is undetermined. Trimming left V 2 bases short and J 5 bases short, with 7 bases between. This CDR3 is 12 amino acids long. Germline CDR1 LGHNA, CDR2 YNFKEQ. The CDR3: CASSQLRDEQYF. The DNA of the CDR3 is TGTGCCAGCAGCCAACTAAGGGACGAGCAGTACTTC.

This clonotype was counted a few times. The J gene is TRBJ1-4, the V gene TRBV7-9; no firm D call. V lost 1 base and J 8 bases, leaving 14 bases between the germline ends. CDR1 and CDR2 (germline): SEHNR, FQNEAQ (reference sequence). The CDR3 consists of 15 residues. The CDR3 DNA sequence: TGTGCCAGCAGCTTAGATTGGATTACCCAAGAAAAACTGTTTTTT. Its protein product is CASSLDWITQEKLFF.

This clonotype has only a few counts. The rearrangement uses TRBV20-1 and TRBJ1-6; the D is unclear. The CDR3 is 13 residues long. Germline assignment: CDR1 DFQATT and CDR2 SNEGSKA (reference sequence). V was pared by 5 bases and J by 1 base, with 6 bases between. The DNA for the CDR3 is TGCAGTGCTGAGGGTTCCTATAATTCACCCCTCCACTTT. It is translated as CSAEGSYNSPLHF.

This clonotype has at least ten counts. V and J are TRBV27 and TRBJ2-3; D possibly corresponds to TRBD2 (6 bases). This CDR3 comprises 13 residues. CDR1 and CDR2 (germline): MNHEY, SMNVEV (reference sequence). Deletions cut 5 bases from V and 11 bases from J, with 17 bases between. CDR3: CASSPPWGEKQYF. Here the CDR3 DNA reads TGTGCCAGCAGTCCACCCTGGGGGGAGAAGCAGTATTTT.

This clonotype was counted at least ten times. In DNA form, the CDR3 reads TGTGCCAGCAGTACCGGGACCTCTCCAAATGAGCAGTTCTTC. Its protein product is CASSTGTSPNEQFF. V is TRBV6-2 or TRBV6-3 and J is TRBJ2-1; either TRBD1 or TRBD2 may fit D (5 bases each). The germline V and J ends were trimmed by 5 bases and 7 bases, with 15 bases remaining between them. This CDR3 contains 14 residues. The germline V gene has CDR1 MNHEY and CDR2 SVGEGT.

The table lists this clonotype with a few counts. The V and J genes are TRBV20-1 and TRBJ2-3, with TRBD2 as a possible D gene (5 bases). The CDR3 sequence is 15 residues long. V was pared by 4 bases and J by 3 bases, with 17 bases between. CDR1 is DFQATT, CDR2 SNEGSKA, per germline (reference sequence). The CDR3 DNA reads as TGCAGTGCTATAAGACCGGGATTCGGGACAGATACGCAGTATTTT. It is translated as CSAIRPGFGTDTQYF.

The chain couples TRBV5-8 to TRBJ2-7, with 7 positions matching TRBD1. The germline V gene encodes CDR1 SGHTS and CDR2 YDEGEE. This CDR3 has 14 amino acids. V gave up 0 bases and J gave up 7 bases; unmatched junction bases: 7. CDR3 in amino acids: CASSLGQGVGEQYF. In DNA form, the CDR3 reads TGTGCCAGCAGCTTGGGACAGGGAGTTGGAGAGCAGTACTTC.

This clonotype has ten or more counts. This chain uses TRBV28 with TRBJ2-3; perhaps TRBD2 as D (6 bases). The CDR3 runs to 17 residues. V was trimmed by 2 bases and J by 5 bases, leaving 20 bases between them. Germline CDR1 and CDR2: MDHEN and SYDVKM. The DNA for the CDR3 is TGTGCCAGCAGTTTAGTCCCCCCTCAACAGGAGGGAGATACGCAGTATTTT. Residues: CASSLVPPQQEGDTQYF.

The chain recombines TRBV4-3 with TRBJ1-1; TRBD1 is a possible D gene (5 bases). Looked up from germline, CDR1 is LGHNA and CDR2 is YSLEER. The V and J ends lost 5 bases and 1 base respectively, with 14 bases between them. The CDR3 has 15 residues. CDR3 DNA: TGCGCCAGCAGCGCTACAGGCTACGGGAACACTGAAGCTTTCTTT. Amino acid sequence: CASSATGYGNTEAFF.

Notes on this clonotype: Being one base from a much bigger clone, this may be a read error. This rearrangement joins TRBV20-1 to TRBJ2-1; tentative D call: TRBD2 (5 bases). The germline gives CDR1 DFQATT, CDR2 SNEGSKA (reference sequence). The length of the CDR3 is 13 residues. This CDR3 is CSLGGQDYNKQFF. CDR3 in DNA: TGCAGTCTGGGCGGGCAAGACTACAATAAGCAGTTCTTC.

This clonotype was counted ten times or more. This chain links TRBV7-2 with TRBJ2-5, with D hard to call. The CDR3 has 11 residues. Germline V gives CDR1 SGHTA, CDR2 FQGNSA. Trimming cost V 7 bases and J 4 bases, with 7 bases left between them. The CDR3 nucleotides are TGTGCCAGCACCCTTAGAGAGACCCAGTACTTC. Translation: CASTLRETQYF. The variable domain in full, with the rest retrieved from reference TRBV7-2 and TRBJ2-5, is GAGVSQSPSNKVTEKGKDVELRCDPISGHTALYWYRQSLGQGLEFLIYFQGNSAPDKSGLPSDRFSAERTGGSVSTLTIQRTQQEDSAVYLCASTLRETQYFGPGTRLLVL.

Ten or more counts support this clonotype. The chain's CDR3 is CASSLDPGGNPDEQFF. The CDR3 nucleotides are TGTGCCAGCAGCTTAGATCCGGGGGGGAATCCCGATGAGCAGTTCTTC. This sequence joins TRBV7-9 and TRBJ2-1; TRBD2 matches 8 bases. V was clipped by 1 base and J by 8 bases; unmatched bases: 10. This CDR3 comprises 16 residues. Germline V gene sequence: CDR1 SEHNR, CDR2 FQNEAQ (reference sequence).

This clonotype turned up a few times. The rearrangement joins TRBV7-8 to TRBJ1-1; the D is unclear. The CDR3 is 13 amino acids. CDR1 SGHVS and CDR2 FQNEAQ come from the germline V gene. V lost 5 bases, J lost 6 bases, and 13 bases lay in between. CDR3 sequence (DNA): TGTGCCAGCAGCCGGGCGGAGTGGGCTGAAGCTTTCTTT. This codes for CASSRAEWAEAFF.